These 30 T cell receptor beta chains originate from one sample sequenced in a study of T cell responses to AZD1222 COVID-19 vaccine (dated by TCRdb to the early 2020s). Preparation of the library involved the immunoSEQ multiplex PCR assay. TCRdb holds this immuneACCESS table with in-frame rearrangements only. Some clones are missing; in checked studies, unresolved V genes explain under half, and the rest has no known cause. The sample table contains some 110,000 clones; only one count was recorded for 70% to 90% of them. The top ten constitute roughly 3.8% of the sample. The meaning of the sample's time point label: baseline before first vaccination. Interpreted using the paper, the treatment or condition label stands for: meningococcal conjugate vaccine given as trial control. Material: peripheral blood, obtained on day 0 of MenACWY control vaccination. The receptors come from an adult in good health.

The V and J genes are TRBV7-2 and TRBJ1-2, with D possibly matching TRBD1 (6 bases). CDR1 and CDR2 from the germline V gene are SGHTA and FQGNSA. There are 13 residues in the CDR3. Deletions cut 1 base from V and 6 bases from J, with 9 bases between. CDR3 sequence reads: CASSLDRVDGYTF. CDR3 in DNA: TGTGCCAGCAGCTTAGACAGGGTGGATGGCTACACCTTC.

This clone was counted a single time. The V call is TRBV5-1, the J call TRBJ1-1, with D unresolved. The CDR3 length is 13 residues. Deletions cut 0 bases from V and 6 bases from J, with 9 bases between. Germline V gene sequence: CDR1 SGHRS, CDR2 YFSETQ. The CDR3 DNA sequence: TGCGCCAGCAGCTTGGAGGGTGTCGCTGAAGCTTTCTTT. It codes for CASSLEGVAEAFF.

This chain connects TRBV7-8 to TRBJ2-5; possible D gene TRBD2, 7 bases. V was shortened by 2 bases and J by 5 bases, with 18 bases between the two germline ends. The CDR3 is 16 residues long. Germline-derived CDR1 and CDR2 are SGHVS and FQNEAQ. The CDR3 region is CASSLYPGGGDETQYF. The CDR3, as DNA: TGTGCCAGCAGCTTATATCCGGGGGGCGGGGACGAGACCCAGTACTTC. The full variable domain, rest sourced from reference TRBV7-8 and TRBJ2-5, is GAGVSQSPRYKVAKRGQDVALRCDPISGHVSLFWYQQALGQGPEFLTYFQNEAQLDKSGLPSDRFFAERPEGSVSTLKIQRTQQEDSAVYLCASSLYPGGGDETQYFGPGTRLLVL.

A few counts support this clone. The chain is built from TRBV16 and TRBJ1-2; D remains ambiguous. CDR3 size: 13 residues. Germline CDR1 KGHSY, CDR2 FQNENV. The V end lost 0 bases, the J end lost 5 bases, and 7 bases lay between the germline ends. The CDR3 region is CASSQSRDYGYTF. In nucleotides, the CDR3 is TGTGCCAGCAGCCAATCGCGGGATTATGGCTACACCTTC.

The chain recombines TRBV27 with TRBJ1-1; D not resolved. Germline CDR1 is MNHEY and CDR2 is SMNVEV (reference sequence). This CDR3 comprises 15 residues. V dropped 2 bases and J dropped 0 bases, with 10 bases sitting between them. The CDR3 loop reads CASSLVQRLNTEAFF. The CDR3 DNA sequence: TGTGCCAGCAGTTTAGTTCAACGGTTGAACACTGAAGCTTTCTTT.

The genes are TRBV9 and TRBJ1-3; 7 nucleotides agree with TRBD1. This CDR3 is 16 amino acids long. CDR1 and CDR2 from the germline V gene are SGDLS and YYNGEE. V shed 0 bases and J 2 bases; nucleotides not matched to a gene: 5. CDR3 nucleotides: TGTGCCAGCAGCGTAGGAGGGACAGATGCTGGAAACACCATATATTTT. Its translation: CASSVGGTDAGNTIYF. Variable domain in full (rest from reference TRBV9 and TRBJ1-3): DSGVTQTPKHLITATGQRVTLRCSPRSGDLSVYWYQQSLDQGLQFLIQYYNGEERAKGNILERFSAQQFPDLHSELNLSSLELGDSALYFCASSVGGTDAGNTIYFGEGSWLTVV.

CDR3 amino acids: CASSQAPGQPQHF. The DNA for the CDR3 is TGCGCCAGCAGCCAAGCCCCGGGACAGCCCCAGCATTTT. This sequence joins TRBV4-3 and TRBJ1-5, with D unresolved. Deletions cut 1 base from V and 7 bases from J, with 8 bases between. Looked up from germline, CDR1 is LGHNA and CDR2 is YSLEER. CDR3 size: 13 residues.

The rearrangement links TRBV3-1 (or the pseudogene TRBV3-2) to TRBJ2-2, with D possibly matching TRBD1 (5 bases). Germline CDR1 LGHDT, CDR2 YNNKEL (reference sequence). V lost 0 bases to trimming and J lost 5 bases, with 13 bases between them. The CDR3 runs 16 residues. The CDR3 loop reads CASSQDGAEWTGELFF. CDR3 nucleotides: TGTGCCAGCAGCCAAGATGGGGCGGAATGGACCGGGGAGCTGTTTTTT.

J is TRBJ1-2 and V is TRBV6-5; tentative D call: TRBD1 (5 bases). CDR1 is MNHEY and CDR2 is SVGAGI in the germline V gene. The CDR3 has 13 amino acids. Trimming took 7 bases from V and 4 from J, leaving 13 bases between them. CDR3 DNA sequence: TGTGCCAGCAACGGGGGGACCTTCTATGGCTACACCTTC. Amino acid sequence: CASNGGTFYGYTF.

The V and J genes are TRBV24-1 and TRBJ2-7; 9 bases are a match to TRBD1. Germline CDR1 is KGHDR and CDR2 is SFDVKD. V shed 2 bases and J 4 bases; nucleotides not matched to a gene: 5. CDR3 length: 15 residues. The CDR3 region is CATSDSGQGIYEQYF. Here the CDR3 DNA reads TGTGCCACCAGTGATTCGGGACAGGGTATATACGAGCAGTACTTC.

J is TRBJ2-2 and V is TRBV5-4, with D perhaps matching TRBD1 (5 bases). Trimming took 2 bases from V and 3 from J, leaving 8 bases between them. The length of the CDR3 is 14 residues. The germline gives CDR1 SGHNT, CDR2 YYREEE (reference sequence). The CDR3 here is CASSFQGHTGELFF. The DNA of the CDR3 is TGTGCCAGCAGCTTCCAGGGTCACACCGGGGAGCTGTTTTTT. Full variable domain (remainder filled in from reference TRBV5-4 and TRBJ2-2): ETGVTQSPTHLIKTRGQQVTLRCSSQSGHNTVSWYQQALGQGPQFIFQYYREEENGRGNFPPRFSGLQFPNYSSELNVNALELDDSALYLCASSFQGHTGELFFGEGSRLTVL.

The V gene is TRBV19, the J gene TRBJ1-4; D is unresolved. The CDR3 sequence is 14 residues long. Germline V CDR1 and CDR2: LNHDA, SQIVND (reference sequence). The V end lost 8 bases, the J end lost 14 bases, and 24 bases lay between the germline ends. CDR3 sequence: CASGITGPKSRLFF. CDR3 bases: TGTGCCAGTGGAATAACCGGGCCGAAGAGCAGGCTGTTTTTT.

CDR3 bases: TGTGCCAGTAACGACCGGTGGACTAACTATGGCTACACCTTC. Translating it yields CASNDRWTNYGYTF. The gene calls are TRBV19 and TRBJ1-2; no firm D call. The CDR3 has 14 residues. V was trimmed by 7 bases and J by 0 bases, leaving 12 bases between them. Germline V gene sequence: CDR1 LNHDA, CDR2 SQIVND (reference sequence).

This chain joins TRBV11-2 and TRBJ1-2; D unclear. Germline V gene lookup returns CDR1 SGHAT and CDR2 FQNNGV. The ends were cut back, 0 bases at V and 7 bases at J, with 18 bases in the middle. The CDR3 is 16 residues long. The CDR3: CASSLDSAGREGGYTF. The CDR3, as DNA: TGTGCCAGCAGCTTAGATTCGGCTGGCCGGGAGGGTGGCTACACCTTC.

Only one count was recorded for this clone. The chain joins TRBV5-4 to TRBJ2-3; a possible D gene is TRBD2 (6 bases). The CDR3 is 16 residues long. Between the trimmed V and J ends, which lost 4 bases and 0 bases, there was a span of 15 bases. Germline lookup yields CDR1 SGHNT and CDR2 YYREEE (reference sequence). DNA of the CDR3: TGTGCCAGCAGCAATCCTCAACGGGGGAGCACAGATACGCAGTATTTT. Protein: CASSNPQRGSTDTQYF.

The chain has TRBV4-1 and TRBJ2-7; the D call may be TRBD1 or TRBD2 (5 bases each). The CDR3 length is 14 residues. Trimming stripped 6 bases from V and 2 bases from J, with 14 bases between. The germline gives CDR1 MGHRA, CDR2 YSYEKL. CDR3 bases: TGCGCCAGCAGTCTCCGGGACGGACCCTACGAGCAGTACTTC. It codes for CASSLRDGPYEQYF.

J is TRBJ1-2 and V is TRBV10-1; D might be TRBD1 (6 bases). CDR3 size: 13 residues. CDR1 is WNHNN and CDR2 is SYGVQD in the germline V gene (reference sequence). V gave up 2 bases and J gave up 4 bases, with 8 bases separating them. The CDR3 bases are TGCGCCAGCAGTGAGAACAGGGTCTATGGCTACACCTTC. This translates into CASSENRVYGYTF.

This clone has more than one count but fewer than ten. The genes are TRBV3-1 (or the pseudogene TRBV3-2) and TRBJ2-7, with 9 bases identical to TRBD2. Germline V lookup: CDR1 LGHDT, CDR2 YNNKEL (reference sequence). This CDR3 contains 16 residues. V was pared by 4 bases and J by 2 bases, with 9 bases of the junction left unmatched. CDR3 nucleotide sequence: TGTGCCAGCAGCCTCCAAGGCGGGGGGGCGACCTACGAGCAGTACTTC. Its translation is CASSLQGGGATYEQYF.

The chain employs TRBV5-1 and TRBJ2-5; D not certain. There are 13 residues in the CDR3. From germline, CDR1 is SGHRS and CDR2 YFSETQ. V was cut by 0 bases and J by 4 bases, with 7 bases left in between. The CDR3 reads CASSLDPGETQYF. The CDR3 nucleotides are TGCGCCAGCAGCTTGGATCCCGGAGAGACCCAGTACTTC.

The chain employs TRBV18 and TRBJ1-5; D is unresolved. Trimming removed 2 bases from V and 3 bases from J, with 5 bases in between. The V gene's germline CDR1 is KGHSH and CDR2 LQKENI. CDR3 length equals 13 residues. The DNA of the CDR3 is TGTGCCAGCTCACCAAATGACAATCAGCCCCAGCATTTT. This codes for CASSPNDNQPQHF.

Here the CDR3 DNA reads TGCAGTGCTAGTAGAGAGGGGGGATGGGTAAATTCACCCCTCCACTTT. Protein product: CSASREGGWVNSPLHF. The chain has TRBV20-1 and TRBJ1-6; D might be TRBD1 (6 bases). The germline CDR1 and CDR2 sequences are DFQATT and SNEGSKA (reference sequence). Trimming shortened V by 3 bases and J by 7 bases, and 19 bases separated the two germline ends. This CDR3 has 16 amino acids.

The chain has TRBV12-3 or TRBV12-4 and TRBJ1-1; unclear D gene. V gave up 1 base and J gave up 11 bases, with 8 bases separating them. This CDR3 contains 11 residues. CDR3 nucleotides: TGTGCCAGCAGTTTAGGAATCCGGGCTTTCTTT. Its protein is CASSLGIRAFF.

This chain links TRBV7-3 with TRBJ2-7, with TRBD1 matching over 10 bases. The CDR3 has 16 amino acids. With V trimmed by 1 base and J by 6 bases, 9 bases remained unmatched. Germline V lookup: CDR1 SGHTA, CDR2 FQGTGA. CDR3: CASSLNPTGGRGEQYF. The DNA of the CDR3 is TGTGCCAGCAGCTTAAACCCGACAGGGGGCAGGGGCGAGCAGTACTTC.

This clone was observed a few times. The chain uses TRBV7-8 and TRBJ2-7; no clear D. This CDR3 has 13 amino acids. Trimming shortened V by 0 bases and J by 4 bases, and 7 bases separated the two germline ends. Germline lookup yields CDR1 SGHVS and CDR2 FQNEAQ. The CDR3: CASSLAISYEQYF. In DNA, the CDR3 is TGTGCCAGCAGCTTAGCCATCTCTTACGAGCAGTACTTC.

CDR3 region: CASRVTGTGAEQYF. The CDR3 region has the DNA TGCGCCAGCAGGGTCACCGGGACAGGGGCCGAGCAGTACTTC. The V gene is TRBV10-2, the J gene TRBJ2-7; 10 bases line up with TRBD1. CDR1 is WSHSY and CDR2 is SAAADI in the germline V gene. The CDR3 length is 14 residues. J lost 6 bases, V lost 6 bases, and 8 bases had no gene match.

V gene TRBV18 combines with J gene TRBJ1-3, with TRBD1 matching over 10 bases. J gave up 4 bases and V 3 bases, and 0 bases lay outside the gene matches. Germline V gene data show CDR1 as KGHSH and CDR2 as LQKENI. CDR3 length: 14 residues. CDR3: CASSPTGGGNTIYF. DNA of the CDR3: TGTGCCAGCTCACCGACAGGGGGCGGAAACACCATATATTTT.

A single count supports this clone. V and J are TRBV19 and TRBJ2-3, with D tentatively TRBD1 (6 bases). This CDR3 spans 16 amino acids. The germline CDR1 and CDR2 sequences are LNHDA and SQIVND (reference sequence). V was shortened by 6 bases and J by 0 bases, with 16 bases between the two germline ends. The CDR3 is CASSRGTGPSTDTQYF. For the CDR3, the DNA is TGTGCCAGTAGCCGGGGCACAGGGCCTAGCACAGATACGCAGTATTTT.

V usage is TRBV5-8 and J usage is TRBJ1-2, with TRBD1 as a possible D gene (6 bases). Germline CDR1 and CDR2: SGHTS and YDEGEE. The CDR3 runs to 11 residues. Trimming removed 8 bases from V and 3 bases from J, with 8 bases in between. The CDR3, as DNA: TGTGCCAGGAGGGGGGACTATGGCTACACCTTC. It translates to CARRGDYGYTF. The whole variable domain, remainder taken from reference TRBV5-8 and TRBJ1-2, is EAGVTQSPTHLIKTRGQQATLRCSPISGHTSVYWYQQALGLGLQFLLWYDEGEERNRGNFPPRFSGRQFPNYSSELNVNALELEDSALYLCARRGDYGYTFGSGTRLTVV.

This clone was counted a few times. The rearrangement uses TRBV19 and TRBJ2-2, with a tentative D call TRBD1 (6 bases). Germline loops: CDR1 LNHDA, CDR2 SQIVND (reference sequence). Trimming stripped 8 bases from V and 3 bases from J, with 22 bases between. The CDR3 is made up of 17 amino acids. The chain's CDR3 is CASCRGNRAEDTGELFF. CDR3 nucleotide sequence: TGTGCCAGTTGTCGAGGGAACAGGGCGGAGGACACCGGGGAGCTGTTTTTT.

This chain links TRBV4-1 with TRBJ2-1, with a weak D call TRBD1 (6 bases). The CDR3 consists of 16 residues. V lost 1 base, J lost 3 bases, and 13 bases lay in between. Germline-derived CDR1 and CDR2 are MGHRA and YSYEKL. DNA of the CDR3: TGCGCCAGCAGCCAAGTAGGCAGGGGAGACTACAATGAGCAGTTCTTC. Encoded protein: CASSQVGRGDYNEQFF.